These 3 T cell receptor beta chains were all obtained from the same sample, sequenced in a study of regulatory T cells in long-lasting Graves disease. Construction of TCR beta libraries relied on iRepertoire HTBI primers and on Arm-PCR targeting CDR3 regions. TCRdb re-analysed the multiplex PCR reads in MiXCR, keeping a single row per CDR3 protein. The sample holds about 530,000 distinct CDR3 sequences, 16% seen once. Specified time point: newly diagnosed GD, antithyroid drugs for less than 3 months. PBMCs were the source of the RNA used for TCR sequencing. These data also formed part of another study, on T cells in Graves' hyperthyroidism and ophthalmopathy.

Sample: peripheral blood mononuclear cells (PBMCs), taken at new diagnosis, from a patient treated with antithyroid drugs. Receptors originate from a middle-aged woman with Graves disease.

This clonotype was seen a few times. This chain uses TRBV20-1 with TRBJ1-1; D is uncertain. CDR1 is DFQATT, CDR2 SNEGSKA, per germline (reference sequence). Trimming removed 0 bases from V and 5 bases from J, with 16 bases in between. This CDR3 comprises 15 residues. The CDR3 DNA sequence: TGCAGTGCTAGAGATTGGGCCCGTTGGGAGACTGAAGCTTTCTTT. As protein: CSARDWARWETEAFF.

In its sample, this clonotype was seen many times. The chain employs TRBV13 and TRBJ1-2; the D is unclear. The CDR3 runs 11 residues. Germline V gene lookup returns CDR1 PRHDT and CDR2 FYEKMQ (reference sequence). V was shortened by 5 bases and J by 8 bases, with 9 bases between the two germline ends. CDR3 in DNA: TGTGCCAGCAGCGATGTGAGGGGCTACACCTTC. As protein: CASSDVRGYTF.

The CDR3 here is CASSLGDRPNTEAFF. CDR3 DNA sequence: TGTGCCAGTAGTCTTGGGGACAGACCAAACACTGAAGCTTTCTTT. The V and J genes are TRBV19 and TRBJ1-1; TRBD1 aligns across 7 bases. CDR3 size: 15 residues. Losses at the gene ends were 5 bases for V and 2 bases for J; bases not matched to a gene: 8. Germline CDR1 is LNHDA and CDR2 is SQIVND (reference sequence).